These 2 T cell receptor beta chains came from one sample sequenced in a study of cytomegalovirus exposure and HLA in healthy donors. The PCR made use of 60 Vbeta and 13 Jbeta primers. Profiled with immunoSEQ multiplex PCR; TCRdb holds only in-frame clones, not every one. The sample has 110,000 to 150,000 clones. Material: PBMCs. The receptors originated from a man aged 35 to 55 in good health and CMV-seronegative.

The chain has TRBV11-3 and TRBJ2-1; the match to TRBD1 covers 7 bases. The CDR3 length is 14 residues. Germline V gene lookup returns CDR1 SGHNT and CDR2 YENEEA. Germline trimming cut 4 bases from V and 8 bases from J; bases unmatched to any gene: 8. CDR3 sequence (DNA): TGTGCCAGCAGCTCGGGACAGTTTAGGGATGAGCAGTTCTTC. Protein product: CASSSGQFRDEQFF.

The chain is built from TRBV5-1 and TRBJ1-1; a possible D gene is TRBD1 (5 bases). Germline CDR1 SGHRS, CDR2 YFSETQ. CDR3 length: 15 residues. V lost 0 bases and J 3 bases, leaving 12 bases between the germline ends. The CDR3 sequence: CASSLDPGGDTEAFF. CDR3 bases: TGCGCCAGCAGCTTGGATCCGGGAGGGGACACTGAAGCTTTCTTT.